The subject of this entry is one T cell receptor (beta chain). Its specificity is not known. This sample is part of a study of cytomegalovirus exposure and HLA in healthy donors. The germline V gene has CDR1 SGDLS and CDR2 YYNGEE. The CDR3 loop spans 16 amino acids. V shed 3 bases and J 3 bases; nucleotides not matched to a gene: 8. Whole-study results and caveats: Judged likely to be a sequencing artifact was a cluster of highly shared sequence variants. A later analysis linked a missense DCLRE1C variant to TCR beta V- and J-gene trimming.

Donors were nominally healthy when sampled, though unrecorded immune exposures were likely. Primers for the PCR totalled 60 Vbeta and 13 Jbeta. Libraries were prepared by immunoSEQ multiplex PCR; TCRdb keeps only in-frame clonotypes and omits some of them. The table has 65,000 to 100,000 clones, about 75% seen once. The sequencing sample was made of PBMCs. The genes are TRBV9 and TRBJ1-5, with 8 bases fitting TRBD1. This receptor was taken from a man aged 35 to 55 in good health and CMV-seronegative. The CDR3 here is CASSEGGDRINQPQHF. The CDR3 DNA reads TGTGCCAGCAGCGAGGGGGGGGACAGGATCAATCAGCCCCAGCATTTT.